Listed below are T cell receptor beta chains from one sample, sequenced in a study of T cell responses to AZD1222 COVID-19 vaccine. Data came from immunoSEQ multiplex PCR; TCRdb stores just in-frame clones and leaves some out. Here the sample spans around 95,000 clones, around 89% being singletons. The sequencing here drew on peripheral blood, taken on day 0 of AZD1222 vaccination. The receptors derive from an adult in good health. The CDR3 runs from the conserved cysteine through the conserved F or W. Each record gives: V gene, D gene, J gene, clone size, CDR3 DNA, CDR3 protein. D genes are given only for firm matches. A clone size is listed for some rows: how often the clone was seen (once, few, many), or a class if it is expanded.

v_gene: TRBV25-1
d_gene: .
j_gene: TRBJ2-7
abundance: .
CDR3nt: TGTGCCAGCAGTGAAGACAAGTCCTACGAGCAGTACTTC
CDR3aa: CASSEDKSYEQYF

v_gene: TRBV29-1
d_gene: TRBD2
j_gene: TRBJ2-3
abundance: .
CDR3nt: TGCAGCGTTGAAGATTGGAGCGGGAGCTCCACAGATACGCAGTATTTT
CDR3aa: CSVEDWSGSSTDTQYF

v_gene: TRBV7-8
d_gene: .
j_gene: TRBJ2-7
abundance: once
CDR3nt: TGTGCCAGCAGCTTCAGTGTGGCACCTTACGAGCAGTACTTC
CDR3aa: CASSFSVAPYEQYF

v_gene: TRBV6-5
d_gene: .
j_gene: TRBJ2-5
abundance: .
CDR3nt: TGTGCCAGCAGTCCCGAGAGGGGGGGCTGGGAGACCCAGTACTTC
CDR3aa: CASSPERGGWETQYF

v_gene: TRBV28
d_gene: TRBD2
j_gene: TRBJ2-5
abundance: .
CDR3nt: TGTGCCAGCAGTGCGACTAGCGGGAGGCCCCGACCCCCCCAGGCAGAGACCCAGTACTTC
CDR3aa: CASSATSGRPRPPQAETQYF

v_gene: TRBV5-4
d_gene: .
j_gene: TRBJ2-7
abundance: .
CDR3nt: TGTGCCAGCAGCACCGAATCTCTCTCCTACGAGCAGTACTTC
CDR3aa: CASSTESLSYEQYF

v_gene: TRBV6-1
d_gene: .
j_gene: TRBJ1-5
abundance: .
CDR3nt: TGTGCCAGCAGTGAAGCTGGGGGAGGTGGACAGCCCCAGCATTTT
CDR3aa: CASSEAGGGGQPQHF

v_gene: TRBV11-2
d_gene: .
j_gene: TRBJ2-3
abundance: .
CDR3nt: TGTGCCAGCAGCTTAGCGGGGAGCACAGATACGCAGTATTTT
CDR3aa: CASSLAGSTDTQYF

v_gene: TRBV24-1
d_gene: TRBD1
j_gene: TRBJ2-3
abundance: .
CDR3nt: TGTGCCACCAGTGATACGACAGGGCAAGATACTAGCACAGATACGCAGTATTTT
CDR3aa: CATSDTTGQDTSTDTQYF

v_gene: TRBV6-5
d_gene: TRBD1
j_gene: TRBJ2-6
abundance: few
CDR3nt: TGTGCCAGCAGCCAGACAGGGGACGGGGCCAACGTCCTGACTTTC
CDR3aa: CASSQTGDGANVLTF

v_gene: TRBV3-1/TRBV3-2
d_gene: .
j_gene: TRBJ1-2
abundance: .
CDR3nt: TGTGCCAGCAGCCCTCCCTCTCATTATGGCTACACCTTC
CDR3aa: CASSPPSHYGYTF

v_gene: TRBV3-1/TRBV3-2
d_gene: TRBD2
j_gene: TRBJ2-1
abundance: .
CDR3nt: TGTGCCAGCAGTCGGGGGGTTGAGCAGTTCTTC
CDR3aa: CASSRGVEQFF

v_gene: TRBV3-1/TRBV3-2
d_gene: TRBD1
j_gene: TRBJ2-6
abundance: .
CDR3nt: TGTGCCAGCAGCCAAGATGGGACAGAGTTCTCTGGGGCCAACGTCCTGACTTTC
CDR3aa: CASSQDGTEFSGANVLTF

v_gene: TRBV29-1
d_gene: .
j_gene: TRBJ1-5
abundance: .
CDR3nt: TGCAGCGTTGACCAGGGGCCTAATCAGCCCCAGCATTTT
CDR3aa: CSVDQGPNQPQHF

v_gene: TRBV7-3
d_gene: TRBD2
j_gene: TRBJ2-1
abundance: .
CDR3nt: TGTGCCAGCAGCTTAGTCTCCGGGACTATCCAGGAGTATACCTACAATGAGCAGTTCTTC
CDR3aa: CASSLVSGTIQEYTYNEQFF

v_gene: TRBV5-4
d_gene: .
j_gene: TRBJ1-1
abundance: once
CDR3nt: TGTGCCAGCAGCTTGGAAATTAGGGTAGGGAGTGAAGCTTTCTTT
CDR3aa: CASSLEIRVGSEAFF

v_gene: TRBV9
d_gene: .
j_gene: TRBJ1-6
abundance: .
CDR3nt: TGTGCCAGCAGCGTAGGTAATTCACCCCTCCACTTT
CDR3aa: CASSVGNSPLHF

v_gene: TRBV4-1
d_gene: TRBD2
j_gene: TRBJ2-1
abundance: .
CDR3nt: TGCGCCAGCAGCCCGAGAGGACTGCTAGCGGGAGGCATCTCCTACAATGAGCAGTTCTTC
CDR3aa: CASSPRGLLAGGISYNEQFF

v_gene: TRBV7-2
d_gene: TRBD1
j_gene: TRBJ1-3
abundance: few
CDR3nt: TGTGCCAGCAGCGACAGGGTTCTCTCTGGAAACACCATATATTTT
CDR3aa: CASSDRVLSGNTIYF

v_gene: TRBV30
d_gene: TRBD2
j_gene: TRBJ2-7
abundance: .
CDR3nt: TGTGCCTGGAGTTTCCTGGGACTAAGGGAGCAGTACTTC
CDR3aa: CAWSFLGLREQYF

v_gene: TRBV10-3
d_gene: .
j_gene: TRBJ1-2
abundance: .
CDR3nt: TGTGCCATCAGTGGGAAAGACCATCAAGGGAACTATGGCTACACCTTC
CDR3aa: CAISGKDHQGNYGYTF

v_gene: TRBV6-4
d_gene: .
j_gene: TRBJ2-3
abundance: .
CDR3nt: TGTGCCAGCAGTGAAAAGAGCACAGATACGCAGTATTTT
CDR3aa: CASSEKSTDTQYF

v_gene: TRBV2
d_gene: .
j_gene: TRBJ2-7
abundance: .
CDR3nt: TGTGCCAGCAAGGCGGAAGTAAGCTCCTACGAGCAGTACTTC
CDR3aa: CASKAEVSSYEQYF

v_gene: TRBV5-6
d_gene: .
j_gene: TRBJ1-5
abundance: .
CDR3nt: TGTGCCAGCAGCCTGGGCAGGAATCAGCCCCAGCATTTT
CDR3aa: CASSLGRNQPQHF

v_gene: TRBV3-1/TRBV3-2
d_gene: .
j_gene: TRBJ2-2
abundance: .
CDR3nt: TGTGCCAGCAGCCAAGATAGGTCCACCGGGGAGCTGTTTTTT
CDR3aa: CASSQDRSTGELFF

v_gene: TRBV11-3
d_gene: .
j_gene: TRBJ2-1
abundance: .
CDR3nt: TGTGCCAGCAGCTTACGGAGCTCCTACAATGAGCAGTTCTTC
CDR3aa: CASSLRSSYNEQFF

v_gene: TRBV28
d_gene: TRBD1
j_gene: TRBJ2-7
abundance: .
CDR3nt: TGTGCCAGCAGCTTCAGGGGGTTGACCTACGAGCAGTACTTC
CDR3aa: CASSFRGLTYEQYF

v_gene: TRBV28
d_gene: .
j_gene: TRBJ1-3
abundance: once
CDR3nt: TGTGCCAGCAGTTTACTGGCTCGAGCGGGATCTGGAAACACCATATATTTT
CDR3aa: CASSLLARAGSGNTIYF

v_gene: TRBV6-2/TRBV6-3
d_gene: TRBD1
j_gene: TRBJ2-4
abundance: .
CDR3nt: TGTGCCAGCAGTTGGGGACAGGAGGAAAACATTCAGTACTTC
CDR3aa: CASSWGQEENIQYF

v_gene: TRBV6-5
d_gene: .
j_gene: TRBJ1-3
abundance: .
CDR3nt: TGTGCCAGCAGTTACCGGGGAAGCTCTGGAAACACCATATATTTT
CDR3aa: CASSYRGSSGNTIYF

v_gene: TRBV18
d_gene: .
j_gene: TRBJ1-4
abundance: .
CDR3nt: TGTGCCAGCTCACCAGATGGCCGAGGGGTCGCGCCCGAAAAACTGTTTTTT
CDR3aa: CASSPDGRGVAPEKLFF

v_gene: TRBV28
d_gene: TRBD2
j_gene: TRBJ2-1
abundance: few
CDR3nt: TGTGCCAGCAGTTTACTAGGGACTAGCGGGAGCTATGAGCAGTTCTTC
CDR3aa: CASSLLGTSGSYEQFF

v_gene: TRBV14
d_gene: TRBD2
j_gene: TRBJ2-5
abundance: .
CDR3nt: TGTGCCAGCAGCCAACTTGGACTAGCGGGAGTGGGGGAGACCCAGTACTTC
CDR3aa: CASSQLGLAGVGETQYF

v_gene: TRBV15
d_gene: .
j_gene: TRBJ1-2
abundance: .
CDR3nt: TGTGCCACCAGCAGAGGATCATCAGGCTACACCTTC
CDR3aa: CATSRGSSGYTF

v_gene: TRBV28
d_gene: .
j_gene: TRBJ2-7
abundance: .
CDR3nt: TGTGCCAGCAGTCCCCCTCACTACGAGCAGTACTTC
CDR3aa: CASSPPHYEQYF

v_gene: TRBV7-3
d_gene: TRBD2
j_gene: TRBJ2-3
abundance: few
CDR3nt: TGTGCCAGCAGCTTCTCTCCAGCGGGAGTGGTAGATACGCAGTATTTT
CDR3aa: CASSFSPAGVVDTQYF

v_gene: TRBV13
d_gene: TRBD1
j_gene: TRBJ1-3
abundance: .
CDR3nt: TGTGCCAGCAGCTCCAGGGGGCCTTCTGACACCATATATTTT
CDR3aa: CASSSRGPSDTIYF